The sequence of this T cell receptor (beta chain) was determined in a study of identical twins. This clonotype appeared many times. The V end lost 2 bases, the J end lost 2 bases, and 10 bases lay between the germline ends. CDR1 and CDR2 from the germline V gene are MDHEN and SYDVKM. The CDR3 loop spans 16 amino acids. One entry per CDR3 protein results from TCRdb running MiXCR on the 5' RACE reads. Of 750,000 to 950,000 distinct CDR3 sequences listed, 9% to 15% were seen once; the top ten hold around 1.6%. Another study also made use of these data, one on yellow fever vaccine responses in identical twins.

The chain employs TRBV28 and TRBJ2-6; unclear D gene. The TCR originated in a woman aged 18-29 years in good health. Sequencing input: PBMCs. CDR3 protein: CASSLTNRAGANVLTF. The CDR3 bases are TGTGCCAGCAGTTTAACCAATCGAGCTGGGGCCAACGTCCTGACTTTC.